This TCR beta chain was recorded in a study of cytomegalovirus exposure and HLA in healthy donors. The PCR ran on 60 Vbeta and 13 Jbeta primers. Under the authors' procedure: Approximately 11 million shared chains were among the about 80 million unique TCR beta chains that a later analysis counted. Clones were sequenced by immunoSEQ multiplex PCR, and TCRdb holds only the in-frame ones, with some missing. From that table come the V and J calls and clone size; the DNA was used to work out D and trimming. The sample lists approximately 150,000 clones; roughly four fifths were seen once. Overall study results and limits: In a later analysis, about 17,000 TCR beta sequences were associated with HLA alleles at 0.05 false discovery rate. Common viral pathogens (according to a later analysis) appeared linked to several of the most significant clusters.

In its sample, this clone was seen once. Its matching antigen is unknown. Unrecorded immune exposures were likely, despite nominal health at sampling. In germline, CDR1 is SNHLY, CDR2 FYNNEI. V lost 2 bases and J lost 4; bases outside the gene matches: 6. This CDR3 region has 15 residues. The V call is TRBV2, the J call TRBJ2-5; 8 bases are a match to TRBD2. What was sequenced was PBMCs. This sequence was found in a man in his fifties or sixties in good health and CMV-seropositive. The CDR3 protein is CASSEQVLAGETQYF. The CDR3 DNA reads TGTGCCAGCAGTGAACAAGTGCTAGCGGGAGAGACCCAGTACTTC.